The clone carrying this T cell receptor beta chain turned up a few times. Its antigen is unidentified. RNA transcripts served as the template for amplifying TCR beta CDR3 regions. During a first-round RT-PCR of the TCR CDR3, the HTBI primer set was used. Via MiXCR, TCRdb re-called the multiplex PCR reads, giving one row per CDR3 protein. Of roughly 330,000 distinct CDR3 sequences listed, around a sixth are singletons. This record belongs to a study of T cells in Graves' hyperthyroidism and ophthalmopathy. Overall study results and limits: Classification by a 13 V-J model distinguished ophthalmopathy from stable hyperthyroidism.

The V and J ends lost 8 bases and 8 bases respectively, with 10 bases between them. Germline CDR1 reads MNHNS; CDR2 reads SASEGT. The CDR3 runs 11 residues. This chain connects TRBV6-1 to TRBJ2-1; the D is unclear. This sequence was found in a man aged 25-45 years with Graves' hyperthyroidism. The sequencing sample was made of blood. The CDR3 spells CASQRSHEQFF. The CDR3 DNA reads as TGTGCCAGCCAGCGATCCCATGAGCAGTTCTTC.